The TCR beta chain under discussion was sequenced for a study of tissue T cells after allogeneic stem cell transplantation. Study results and limitations: Few T cell clones were shared across patients, but motif clusters showed tissue-specific shared signatures. Limitations included a small, clinically heterogeneous cohort and limited sampling depth.

This clone has a single count. Its antigen is unidentified. Gene labels here are mouse ones. The CDR3 is cut off 1 residue early in the read; its end comes from the germline J gene. This specimen includes other DNA sequences encoding the same CDR3. Assay: immunoSEQ multiplex PCR; the TCRdb copy retains only in-frame clones and omits some. The sample contains tens of thousands of clones, over 65% of which appear only once. Germline values: CDR1 SNHLY, CDR2 FYNGKV (reference sequence). The CDR3 is made up of 12 amino acids. Trimming took off 4 bases at V and 3 bases at J, with 5 bases between the two ends.

The material sequenced was sorted cells pooled from one or two spleens. This receptor was obtained from a pool of C57BL/6 mice in good health. The chain has TRBV3 and TRBJ2-3; no clear D. CDR3 sequence: CASSWGAETLYF. The sequenced part of the CDR3 DNA is TGTGCCAGCAGCTGGGGAGCAGAAACGCTGTAT.